Below are 27 T cell receptor beta chains sequenced from a single sample in a study of cytomegalovirus exposure and HLA in healthy donors (dated by TCRdb to the late 2010s). Library generation was performed with the immunoSEQ multiplex PCR assay. The multiplex PCR relied on a mix of 60 forward primers for TCR Vbeta segments and 13 reverse primers for TCR Jbeta segments. In TCRdb, the immuneACCESS table is reduced to in-frame sequences with V and J assigned. These tables do not hold every clone; where another copy was compared, an unresolved V gene accounts for under half, and the others remain unexplained. The sample table shows about 130,000 clones, and over 60% are seen once. Together, the top ten hold 3.5% to 5% of the sample. The sample consisted of PBMCs. Receptors originate from a male donor in good health and CMV-seropositive.

This clone was seen a few times. This chain uses TRBV7-9 with TRBJ1-5, with no clear D. The CDR3 is 13 residues long. Trimming cost V 3 bases and J 5 bases, with 8 bases left between them. Germline V CDR1 and CDR2: SEHNR, FQNEAQ (reference sequence). The CDR3: CASSFRTHQPQHF. CDR3 coding DNA: TGTGCCAGCAGCTTTCGGACTCATCAGCCCCAGCATTTT. Combining the CDR3 with reference TRBV7-9 and TRBJ1-5 gives the whole variable domain DTGVSQNPRHKITKRGQNVTFRCDPISEHNRLYWYRQTLGQGPEFLTYFQNEAQLEKSRLLSDRFSAERPKGSFSTLEIQRTEQGDSAMYLCASSFRTHQPQHFGDGTRLSIL.

This chain joins TRBV28 and TRBJ1-5; TRBD1 is a possible D gene (6 bases). V was shortened by 10 bases and J by 5 bases, with 12 bases between the two germline ends. This CDR3 has 12 residues. Germline CDR1 reads MDHEN; CDR2 reads SYDVKM. Here the CDR3 DNA reads TGTGCCACCAGGGGAGTCTATCAGCCCCAGCATTTT. As protein: CATRGVYQPQHF.

This rearrangement joins TRBV6-5 to TRBJ2-5; 11 bases are shared with TRBD2. This CDR3 region has 13 residues. Germline trimming cut 6 bases from V and 11 bases from J; bases unmatched to any gene: 8. Germline V gives CDR1 MNHEY, CDR2 SVGAGI. Here the CDR3 reads CASSRGLAEEQYF. CDR3 in DNA: TGTGCCAGCAGCAGGGGACTAGCGGAAGAGCAGTACTTC.

The chain joins TRBV5-6 to TRBJ1-5, with TRBD1 matching over 8 bases. After removal of 3 bases from V and 0 bases from J, the junction contained 8 bases not matched to a gene. Germline V lookup: CDR1 SGHDT, CDR2 YYEEEE. The CDR3 is 17 residues long. CDR3 loop: CASSSWTGTYSNQPQHF. The CDR3 DNA sequence: TGTGCCAGCAGCTCCTGGACAGGGACCTATAGCAATCAGCCCCAGCATTTT.

Concerning this clone itself: The junction departs from germline at one end; a sequencing error may be responsible. This sequence joins TRBV6-1 and TRBJ2-5; 11 bases match TRBD2. This CDR3 contains 14 residues. CDR1 and CDR2 (germline): MNHNS, SASEGT. CDR3 in DNA: TGTGCCCGCAGTGAGACTAGCGGGGCGAAGACCCAGTACTTC. It specifies CARSETSGAKTQYF.

The J gene is TRBJ2-7, the V gene TRBV6-5; no clear D gene. V was cut by 4 bases and J by 2 bases, with 3 bases left in between. The CDR3 is 11 residues long. CDR1 and CDR2 (germline): MNHEY, SVGAGI. DNA of the CDR3: TGTGCCAGCAGTTTCACCTACGAGCAGTACTTC. It specifies CASSFTYEQYF.

The CDR3 loop reads CASSQDSSRLAVGETQYF. CDR3 DNA sequence: TGCGCCAGCAGCCAAGATTCTTCTCGACTAGCGGTTGGGGAGACCCAGTACTTC. This chain connects TRBV4-1 to TRBJ2-5; 9 bases are a match to TRBD2. The ends lost 0 bases at V and 5 bases at J; junction bases unmatched: 13. Per germline, CDR1 MGHRA and CDR2 YSYEKL. The CDR3 extends over 18 amino acids.

As DNA, the CDR3 is TGTGCCAGCAGCTTAGTAAACAGGGGGTACGATGGCTACACCTTC. Translated, it gives CASSLVNRGYDGYTF. The J gene is TRBJ1-2, the V gene TRBV11-2; 8 bases align to TRBD1. This CDR3 is 15 amino acids long. From germline, CDR1 is SGHAT and CDR2 FQNNGV. Trimming took 1 base from V and 6 from J; bases not matched to a gene: 7.

This rearrangement joins TRBV6-5 to TRBJ2-1, with D perhaps TRBD2 (6 bases). V lost 6 bases to trimming and J lost 0 bases, with 12 bases between them. CDR1 and CDR2 from the germline V gene are MNHEY and SVGAGI. This CDR3 region has 15 residues. CDR3 sequence: CASRSDYPSYNEQFF. The CDR3 DNA sequence: TGTGCCAGCAGATCGGACTACCCCTCCTACAATGAGCAGTTCTTC.

V gene TRBV12-5 combines with J gene TRBJ2-7; D might be TRBD2 (6 bases). The better agreement between TRBJ2-5 and the DNA end casts doubt on the J call. CDR3 length: 13 amino acids. CDR1 and CDR2 from the germline V gene are LGHNT and FRNRAP. The CDR3 region has the DNA TGTGCTAGTTCTCGCGGGGCAAAAGAGACCCAGTACTTC. Translating gives CASSRGAKETQYF.

Only a few counts were recorded for this clone. The V gene is TRBV18, the J gene TRBJ2-3; 9 bases match TRBD2. With V trimmed by 3 bases and J by 3 bases, 4 bases remained unmatched. This CDR3 region has 15 residues. Germline lookup yields CDR1 KGHSH and CDR2 LQKENI. The CDR3 spells CASSPLAGATDTQYF. The CDR3 DNA reads as TGTGCCAGCTCACCCTTAGCGGGAGCGACAGATACGCAGTATTTT.

The CDR3 DNA reads as TGTGCCAGCAGCTTATTGGGGGCTTACGAGCAGTACTTC. Translating it yields CASSLLGAYEQYF. V gene TRBV7-6 combines with J gene TRBJ2-7; D may be TRBD1 (6 bases). V lost 2 bases to trimming and J lost 4 bases, with 9 bases between them. CDR1 and CDR2 from the germline V gene are SGHVS and FNYEAQ. The CDR3 spans 13 residues.

This chain connects TRBV5-4 to TRBJ2-5; 7 nucleotides agree with TRBD2. The ends lost 2 bases at V and 4 bases at J; junction bases unmatched: 5. CDR1 is SGHNT, CDR2 YYREEE, per germline (reference sequence). This CDR3 region has 14 residues. The CDR3 sequence: CASSLEIAGETQYF. DNA for the CDR3: TGTGCCAGCAGCTTAGAGATAGCGGGAGAGACCCAGTACTTC. Drawing the rest from reference TRBV5-4 and TRBJ2-5, the complete variable domain is ETGVTQSPTHLIKTRGQQVTLRCSSQSGHNTVSWYQQALGQGPQFIFQYYREEENGRGNFPPRFSGLQFPNYSSELNVNALELDDSALYLCASSLEIAGETQYFGPGTRLLVL.

Points on this clone: The sample carries other DNA sequences with the same CDR3. V and J are TRBV6-5 and TRBJ1-1; a possible D gene is TRBD1 (5 bases). CDR3 size: 14 residues. Germline V gene sequence: CDR1 MNHEY, CDR2 SVGAGI. Between the trimmed V and J ends, which lost 2 bases and 1 base, there was a span of 8 bases. CDR3 sequence (DNA): TGTGCCAGCAGTTACGGGGGGGAGAACACTGAAGCTTTCTTT. It encodes CASSYGGENTEAFF.

The chain is built from TRBV12-1 and TRBJ2-7; TRBD1 reflects the table's D call only, with no check against the DNA. TRBV12-1 represents a pseudogene. The CDR3 is made up of 12 amino acids. Here the CDR3 reads CASRATGYEQYF. The CDR3 DNA reads TGTGCCAGCAGGGCTACAGGGTATGAGCAGTACTTC.

V gene TRBV4-1 combines with J gene TRBJ1-5; 7 bases map to TRBD1. The V segment lost 3 bases and the J segment 6 bases; nucleotides outside the gene matches: 8. Germline lookup yields CDR1 MGHRA and CDR2 YSYEKL. The CDR3 consists of 15 residues. This chain's CDR3 is CASSHGTDLAQPQHF. The CDR3 DNA reads as TGCGCCAGCAGCCATGGGACAGACCTCGCTCAGCCCCAGCATTTT.

This chain joins TRBV2 and TRBJ1-5; D might be TRBD1 (6 bases). Per the germline V gene, CDR1 is SNHLY and CDR2 is FYNNEI. V was trimmed by 7 bases and J by 7 bases, leaving 14 bases between them. The CDR3 consists of 13 residues. The CDR3 protein is CASTGGQGQPQHF. The CDR3 nucleotides read TGTGCCAGCACCGGGGGGCAGGGACAGCCCCAGCATTTT.

The chain recombines TRBV18 with TRBJ1-6; 7 bases agree with TRBD1. This CDR3 has 15 residues. The V gene's germline CDR1 is KGHSH and CDR2 LQKENI. The ends lost 6 bases at V and 7 bases at J; junction bases unmatched: 9. CDR3 DNA: TGTGCCAGCTCCCCCCGGGGACAGCTAAATTCACCCCTCCACTTT. It translates to CASSPRGQLNSPLHF.

The count of this clone is one. The chain joins TRBV28 to TRBJ2-1, with 12 bases that match TRBD2. Germline CDR1 is MDHEN and CDR2 is SYDVKM. The CDR3 runs to 18 residues. The V segment lost 1 base and the J segment 0 bases; nucleotides outside the gene matches: 4. For the CDR3, the DNA is TGTGCCAGCAGTTTATCTCTAGCGGGAGGGCCCTCCTACAATGAGCAGTTCTTC. Translation gives CASSLSLAGGPSYNEQFF.

This clone was found a few times. The CDR3 sequence: CASSGGGTANEQFF. CDR3 nucleotide sequence: TGTGCCAGCAGTGGCGGCGGGACCGCCAATGAGCAGTTCTTC. The chain combines TRBV6-4 with TRBJ2-1; D might be TRBD2 (6 bases). CDR1 is MRHNA, CDR2 SNTAGT, per germline. V was clipped by 4 bases and J by 6 bases, with 13 bases between them. CDR3 length: 14 residues.

The chain links TRBV27 to TRBJ2-7; TRBD1 agrees at 7 bases. Trimming removed 0 bases from V and 2 bases from J; junction bases left unmatched: 7. CDR1 and CDR2 from the germline V gene are MNHEY and SMNVEV (reference sequence). This CDR3 contains 16 residues. CDR3 sequence: CASSLSLGTEAYEQYF. The CDR3 bases are TGTGCCAGCAGTTTATCCCTCGGGACAGAAGCCTACGAGCAGTACTTC.

J is TRBJ1-2 and V is TRBV30; 8 positions agree with TRBD1. Germline lookup yields CDR1 GTSNPN and CDR2 SVGIG (reference sequence). The CDR3 contains 14 residues. The trim removed 1 base at V and 7 bases at J, leaving 8 bases unmatched. CDR3 loop: CAWSAAQGAGGYTF. CDR3 nucleotide sequence: TGTGCCTGGAGTGCGGCTCAGGGGGCTGGTGGCTACACCTTC.

The chain couples TRBV6-1 to TRBJ1-1; 9 positions match TRBD1. J gave up 7 bases and V 3 bases, and 6 bases lay outside the gene matches. This CDR3 has 14 residues. Germline-derived CDR1 and CDR2 are MNHNS and SASEGT. The CDR3 coding sequence is TGTGCCAGCAGTGAGCTCCGGGGACAGGGTGAAGCTTTCTTT. Residues: CASSELRGQGEAFF.

This sequence joins TRBV6-5 and TRBJ1-2; TRBD1 aligns across 7 bases. Looked up from germline, CDR1 is MNHEY and CDR2 is SVGAGI. CDR3 length: 14 residues. Trimming took 4 bases from V and 6 from J; bases not matched to a gene: 8. Written as DNA, the CDR3 is TGTGCCAGCAGTTCCCTCGACAGGGTGGATGGCTACACCTTC. Residues: CASSSLDRVDGYTF.

This clone was seen only a few times. The chain recombines TRBV6-1 with TRBJ1-1; D gene uncertain. Trimming pared 4 bases from V and 2 bases from J, leaving 8 bases between. Germline loops: CDR1 MNHNS, CDR2 SASEGT. This CDR3 contains 13 residues. The CDR3 nucleotides are TGTGCCAGCAGTGTTGAGAGAAACACTGAAGCTTTCTTT. It yields the protein CASSVERNTEAFF.

The rearrangement joins TRBV30 to TRBJ1-3, with unresolved D. Germline CDR1 is GTSNPN and CDR2 is SVGIG (reference sequence). The CDR3 extends over 14 amino acids. The V gene lost 5 bases and the J gene lost 5 bases, with 16 bases spanning the gap. DNA for the CDR3: TGTGCCTGGGAAGCACAGTCCCAAAGAAACACCATATATTTT. Translation: CAWEAQSQRNTIYF. The variable domain in full, with the rest retrieved from reference TRBV30 and TRBJ1-3, is SQTIHQWPATLVQPVGSPLSLECTVEGTSNPNLYWYRQAAGRGLQLLFYSVGIGQISSEVPQNLSASRPQDRQFILSSKKLLLSDSGFYLCAWEAQSQRNTIYFGEGSWLTVV.

The chain carries TRBV4-1 and TRBJ2-5, with 8 bases aligning to TRBD2. CDR3 length: 16 residues. V trimming: 0 bases; J trimming: 3 bases; junction bases outside the gene matches: 6. Germline V gene data show CDR1 as MGHRA and CDR2 as YSYEKL. The CDR3 region is CASSQDPGTSEETQYF. CDR3 DNA sequence: TGCGCCAGCAGCCAAGATCCGGGGACTAGTGAAGAGACCCAGTACTTC.